This T cell receptor beta chain was identified during a study of metastatic and nonmetastatic thyroid tumors. Study-level background: Samples came from malignant and benign thyroid patients, and repertoires were compared across blood and tumor or nodule tissue.

Original processing notes: Across clinicopathological groups, CDR3 differences served as the basis for building a distant-metastasis classifier for papillary thyroid cancer. MiXCR re-clonotyped the PCR reads for TCRdb. TCRdb's processing, not the authors', yielded these V and J calls. The table shows about 14,000 clones, with around a third occurring only once. As concerns this clone: The antigen is not known.

V was clipped by 5 bases and J by 1 base; unmatched bases: 4. The CDR3 length is 15 residues. CDR1 and CDR2 (germline): MGHRA, YSYEKL. Findings and limits, study-wide: Benign nodules reportedly had significantly lower TCR beta diversity than malignant thyroid tumors in blood and tumor.

All patients reached thyroid surgery having received no treatment beforehand. The genes are TRBV4-1 and TRBJ1-1; 10 nucleotides align to TRBD1. The source of this sequence is a female donor with papillary thyroid cancer or a benign thyroid nodule (not recorded which). Some clones in this sample may be carry-over from other donors' samples. Material: tumor tissue. In DNA form, the CDR3 reads TGCGCCAGCAGCTTCCGGGACAGGGGGAACACTGAAGCTTTCTTT. Its protein is CASSFRDRGNTEAFF.